These T cell receptor beta chains were read from a single sample in a study of cytomegalovirus exposure and HLA in healthy donors. Measured with immunoSEQ multiplex PCR; TCRdb has only the in-frame clones, and not every one. This table has 65,000 or so clones, about 78% appearing once. The sequenced sample was PBMCs. The source is a girl aged 10 to 17 in good health and CMV-seropositive. Both conserved end residues are part of each CDR3. Each record gives: CDR3 protein, CDR3 DNA, V gene, J gene, clone size, D gene. D genes are given only for firm matches. Expanded clones get a size class; other rows say once, few or many, or leave the size out.

cdr3_aa: CASRGQGANQPQHF
cdr3_nt: TGCGCCAGCAGAGGACAGGGGGCTAATCAGCCCCAGCATTTT
v_call: TRBV5-1
j_call: TRBJ1-5
clone_size: .
d_call: TRBD1

cdr3_aa: CASRALNTGELFF
cdr3_nt: TGTGCCAGCAGGGCCTTAAACACCGGGGAGCTGTTTTTT
v_call: TRBV6-1
j_call: TRBJ2-2
clone_size: .
d_call: .

cdr3_aa: CASSRRLAGGTGELFF
cdr3_nt: TGCGCCAGCAGCCGACGTCTAGCGGGGGGGACCGGGGAGCTGTTTTTT
v_call: TRBV5-1
j_call: TRBJ2-2
clone_size: .
d_call: TRBD2

cdr3_aa: CASSALQGNTEAFF
cdr3_nt: TGTGCCAGCAGCGCGCTTCAGGGGAACACTGAAGCTTTCTTT
v_call: TRBV5-4
j_call: TRBJ1-1
clone_size: .
d_call: .

cdr3_aa: CASSKRAEAFF
cdr3_nt: TGTGCCAGTAGTAAGCGAGCGGAGGCTTTCTTT
v_call: TRBV19
j_call: TRBJ1-1
clone_size: .
d_call: .

cdr3_aa: CASSGTSGEFF
cdr3_nt: TGCGCCAGCAGCGGGACTAGCGGGGAGTTCTTC
v_call: TRBV5-1
j_call: TRBJ2-1
clone_size: once
d_call: TRBD2

cdr3_aa: CASSRTTGEYEQYF
cdr3_nt: TGTGCCAGCAGTAGGACGACAGGGGAATACGAGCAGTACTTC
v_call: TRBV6-5
j_call: TRBJ2-7
clone_size: .
d_call: TRBD1

cdr3_aa: CASSPRRGEKLFF
cdr3_nt: TGTGCCAGCAGTCCTCGCCGGGGTGAAAAACTGTTTTTT
v_call: TRBV27
j_call: TRBJ1-4
clone_size: once
d_call: .

cdr3_aa: CASSPGLAGTGELFF
cdr3_nt: TGCGCCAGCAGCCCGGGACTAGCGGGCACCGGGGAGCTGTTTTTT
v_call: TRBV5-1
j_call: TRBJ2-2
clone_size: .
d_call: TRBD2

cdr3_aa: CASSLRDYGYTF
cdr3_nt: TGTGCCAGCAGTTTGCGGGACTATGGCTACACCTTC
v_call: TRBV28
j_call: TRBJ1-2
clone_size: few
d_call: .

cdr3_aa: CASSPDRVGNQPQHF
cdr3_nt: TGTGCCAGTAGCCCCGACAGGGTAGGCAATCAGCCCCAGCATTTT
v_call: TRBV19
j_call: TRBJ1-5
clone_size: .
d_call: TRBD1

cdr3_aa: CAINPGTSDGTDTQYF
cdr3_nt: TGTGCCATCAATCCCGGGACTAGCGATGGCACAGATACGCAGTATTTT
v_call: TRBV10-3
j_call: TRBJ2-3
clone_size: few
d_call: TRBD2

cdr3_aa: CASSPSGGDWAFF
cdr3_nt: TGTGCCAGCAGCCCCAGTGGGGGGGACTGGGCTTTCTTT
v_call: TRBV7-9
j_call: TRBJ1-1
clone_size: .
d_call: .

cdr3_aa: CASSLEGRGADTQYF
cdr3_nt: TGCGCCAGCAGCTTGGAAGGCAGGGGGGCGGATACGCAGTATTTT
v_call: TRBV5-1
j_call: TRBJ2-3
clone_size: .
d_call: .

cdr3_aa: CASSLYRTSSGNTIYF
cdr3_nt: TGTGCCAGCAGCTTATACAGGACGAGCTCTGGAAACACCATATATTTT
v_call: TRBV5-6
j_call: TRBJ1-3
clone_size: .
d_call: .

cdr3_aa: CSAGQGYTEAFF
cdr3_nt: TGCAGCGCCGGACAGGGCTACACTGAAGCTTTCTTT
v_call: TRBV29-1
j_call: TRBJ1-1
clone_size: .
d_call: TRBD1

cdr3_aa: CATGEPGSQPQHF
cdr3_nt: TGTGCCACGGGAGAGCCAGGTAGTCAGCCCCAGCATTTT
v_call: TRBV10-3
j_call: TRBJ1-5
clone_size: .
d_call: .

cdr3_aa: CASREKAETRYGYTF
cdr3_nt: TGTGCCAGCAGGGAAAAGGCCGAGACGCGGTATGGCTACACCTTC
v_call: TRBV6-4
j_call: TRBJ1-2
clone_size: .
d_call: .

cdr3_aa: CAISGGGNNEQFF
cdr3_nt: TGTGCCATCAGTGGTGGCGGGAACAATGAGCAGTTCTTC
v_call: TRBV10-3
j_call: TRBJ2-1
clone_size: .
d_call: .

cdr3_aa: CASSPFDRDQETQYF
cdr3_nt: TGCGCCAGCAGCCCCTTTGACAGGGACCAAGAGACCCAGTACTTC
v_call: TRBV5-1
j_call: TRBJ2-5
clone_size: .
d_call: TRBD1

cdr3_aa: CASGWGVADQPQHF
cdr3_nt: TGTGCCAGTGGTTGGGGGGTCGCGGATCAGCCCCAGCATTTT
v_call: TRBV6-1
j_call: TRBJ1-5
clone_size: .
d_call: .

cdr3_aa: CASRHQDWTYEQYF
cdr3_nt: TGTGCCAGCAGGCACCAGGACTGGACCTACGAGCAGTACTTC
v_call: TRBV27
j_call: TRBJ2-7
clone_size: .
d_call: .

cdr3_aa: CASSPKTGTRDEQFF
cdr3_nt: TGTGCCAGCTCACCAAAGACGGGGACTAGGGATGAGCAGTTCTTC
v_call: TRBV18
j_call: TRBJ2-1
clone_size: .
d_call: TRBD2

cdr3_aa: CASSEGTGGTEAFF
cdr3_nt: TGTGCCAGCAGTGAAGGGACAGGTGGGACTGAAGCTTTCTTT
v_call: TRBV6-1
j_call: TRBJ1-1
clone_size: few
d_call: TRBD1

cdr3_aa: CASSQVRGDMNTEAFF
cdr3_nt: TGCGCCAGCAGCCAAGTTCGGGGGGACATGAACACTGAAGCTTTCTTT
v_call: TRBV4-1
j_call: TRBJ1-1
clone_size: .
d_call: .

cdr3_aa: CASSSQGNQPQHF
cdr3_nt: TGTGCCAGCAGTTCACAGGGGAATCAGCCCCAGCATTTT
v_call: TRBV2
j_call: TRBJ1-5
clone_size: .
d_call: TRBD1

cdr3_aa: CASSPSGNTYEQYF
cdr3_nt: TGTGCCAGCTCACCGTCCGGGAATACCTACGAGCAGTACTTC
v_call: TRBV18
j_call: TRBJ2-7
clone_size: once
d_call: .

cdr3_aa: CATSRDRGNQPQHF
cdr3_nt: TGTGCCACCAGCAGAGACAGGGGGAATCAGCCCCAGCATTTT
v_call: TRBV15
j_call: TRBJ1-5
clone_size: .
d_call: TRBD1

cdr3_aa: CASKQGLNEKLFF
cdr3_nt: TGTGCCAGCAAACAGGGCCTTAATGAAAAACTGTTTTTT
v_call: TRBV7-2
j_call: TRBJ1-4
clone_size: .
d_call: .

cdr3_aa: CASSLAGEGRYSGANVLTF
cdr3_nt: TGTGCCAGCAGCTTAGCCGGGGAGGGGCGCTACTCTGGGGCCAACGTCCTGACTTTC
v_call: TRBV7-9
j_call: TRBJ2-6
clone_size: .
d_call: TRBD2

cdr3_aa: CASSPGTGGNEQYF
cdr3_nt: TGTGCCAGCAGCCCCGGGACAGGGGGCAACGAGCAGTACTTC
v_call: TRBV5-6
j_call: TRBJ2-7
clone_size: .
d_call: TRBD1

cdr3_aa: CASRGGAQSPLHF
cdr3_nt: TGTGCCAGCAGGGGGGGGGCGCAGTCACCCCTCCACTTT
v_call: TRBV6-6
j_call: TRBJ1-6
clone_size: .
d_call: .

cdr3_aa: CASSLSPTSGYEQYF
cdr3_nt: TGTGCCAGCAGCTTGTCCCCGACTAGCGGTTACGAGCAGTACTTC
v_call: TRBV5-8
j_call: TRBJ2-7
clone_size: .
d_call: TRBD2

cdr3_aa: CASMGLWTGNGYTF
cdr3_nt: TGTGCCAGTATGGGACTGTGGACAGGGAATGGCTACACCTTC
v_call: TRBV28
j_call: TRBJ1-2
clone_size: few
d_call: TRBD1

cdr3_aa: CASSEELAGAYEQYF
cdr3_nt: TGTGCCAGCAGTGAAGAACTAGCGGGAGCCTACGAGCAGTACTTC
v_call: TRBV6-1
j_call: TRBJ2-7
clone_size: few
d_call: TRBD2

cdr3_aa: CASSLSMSSGGGNNEQFF
cdr3_nt: TGTGCTAGCAGCTTATCAATGTCTAGCGGGGGGGGAAACAATGAGCAGTTCTTC
v_call: TRBV7-7
j_call: TRBJ2-1
clone_size: .
d_call: TRBD2

cdr3_aa: CASSQDQGLKAFF
cdr3_nt: TGCGCCAGCAGCCAAGACCAGGGTCTGAAAGCTTTCTTT
v_call: TRBV4-3
j_call: TRBJ1-1
clone_size: .
d_call: .

cdr3_aa: CASSSIPRLIQQFF
cdr3_nt: TGTGCCAGCAGCTCCATTCCTAGGTTAATTCAGCAGTTCTTC
v_call: TRBV11-2
j_call: TRBJ2-1
clone_size: once
d_call: .

cdr3_aa: CAWSATLPNYGYTF
cdr3_nt: TGTGCCTGGAGTGCAACGCTACCTAACTATGGCTACACCTTC
v_call: TRBV30
j_call: TRBJ1-2
clone_size: .
d_call: .

cdr3_aa: CASKGGIRQETQYF
cdr3_nt: TGTGCCAGCAAAGGGGGCATCCGCCAAGAGACCCAGTACTTC
v_call: TRBV6-5
j_call: TRBJ2-5
clone_size: .
d_call: TRBD1

cdr3_aa: CASSLRTGESRDTQYF
cdr3_nt: TGTGCCAGCAGCCTTAGGACAGGGGAAAGTAGAGATACGCAGTATTTT
v_call: TRBV9
j_call: TRBJ2-3
clone_size: .
d_call: TRBD1

cdr3_aa: CASSLGQTNEKLFF
cdr3_nt: TGTGCCAGCAGCCTGGGACAGACTAATGAAAAACTGTTTTTT
v_call: TRBV11-2
j_call: TRBJ1-4
clone_size: .
d_call: TRBD1

cdr3_aa: CASSGGYEQYF
cdr3_nt: TGTGCCAGCAGCGGGGGCTACGAGCAGTACTTC
v_call: TRBV2
j_call: TRBJ2-7
clone_size: .
d_call: .

cdr3_aa: CASSLGVSYEQYF
cdr3_nt: TGTGCTAGCAGCTTAGGAGTATCCTACGAGCAGTACTTC
v_call: TRBV7-7
j_call: TRBJ2-7
clone_size: .
d_call: .

cdr3_aa: CASSGTSLNEQFF
cdr3_nt: TGTGCCAGCAGTGGGACTAGCTTAAATGAGCAGTTCTTC
v_call: TRBV6-1
j_call: TRBJ2-1
clone_size: .
d_call: TRBD2

cdr3_aa: CASSPGLADRPIPYEQYF
cdr3_nt: TGTGCCAGCAGCCCAGGACTAGCGGACCGGCCGATCCCCTACGAGCAGTACTTC
v_call: TRBV7-9
j_call: TRBJ2-7
clone_size: .
d_call: TRBD2

cdr3_aa: CASSASSGETDTQYF
cdr3_nt: TGTGCCAGCAGCGCATCTAGCGGGGAGACAGATACGCAGTATTTT
v_call: TRBV21-1
j_call: TRBJ2-3
clone_size: .
d_call: .

cdr3_aa: CASSETVGYGYTF
cdr3_nt: TGTGCCAGCAGCGAGACAGTAGGCTATGGCTACACCTTC
v_call: TRBV11-2
j_call: TRBJ1-2
clone_size: .
d_call: .